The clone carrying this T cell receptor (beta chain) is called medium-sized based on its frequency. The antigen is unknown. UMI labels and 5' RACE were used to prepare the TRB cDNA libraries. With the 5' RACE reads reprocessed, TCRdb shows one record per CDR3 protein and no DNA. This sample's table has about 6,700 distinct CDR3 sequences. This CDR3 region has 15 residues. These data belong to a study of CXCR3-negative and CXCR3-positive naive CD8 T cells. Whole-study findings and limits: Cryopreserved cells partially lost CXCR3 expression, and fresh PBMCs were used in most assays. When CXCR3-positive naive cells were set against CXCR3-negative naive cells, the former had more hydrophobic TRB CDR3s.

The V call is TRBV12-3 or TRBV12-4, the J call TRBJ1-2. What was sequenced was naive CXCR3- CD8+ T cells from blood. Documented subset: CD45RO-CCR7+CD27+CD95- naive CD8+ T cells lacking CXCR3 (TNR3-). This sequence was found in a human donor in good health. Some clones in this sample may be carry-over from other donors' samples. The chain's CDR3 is CASSHILKANYGYTF.